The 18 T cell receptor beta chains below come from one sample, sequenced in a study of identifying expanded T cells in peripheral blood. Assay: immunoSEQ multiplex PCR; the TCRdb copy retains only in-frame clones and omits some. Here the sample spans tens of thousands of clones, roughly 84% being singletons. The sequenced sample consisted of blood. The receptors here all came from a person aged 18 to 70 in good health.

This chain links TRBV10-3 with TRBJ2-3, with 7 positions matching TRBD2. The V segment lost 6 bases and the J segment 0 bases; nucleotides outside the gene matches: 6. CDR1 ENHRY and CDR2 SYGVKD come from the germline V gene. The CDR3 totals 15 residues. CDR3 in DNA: TGTGCCATCAGGGGAAGCGGGACTAGCACAGATACGCAGTATTTT. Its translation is CAIRGSGTSTDTQYF.

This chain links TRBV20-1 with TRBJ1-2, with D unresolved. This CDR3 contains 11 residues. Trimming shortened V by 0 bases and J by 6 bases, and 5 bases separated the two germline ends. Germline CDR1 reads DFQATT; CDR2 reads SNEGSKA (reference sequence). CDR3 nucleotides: TGCAGTGCTAGAGATGACGATGGCTACACCTTC. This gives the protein CSARDDDGYTF.

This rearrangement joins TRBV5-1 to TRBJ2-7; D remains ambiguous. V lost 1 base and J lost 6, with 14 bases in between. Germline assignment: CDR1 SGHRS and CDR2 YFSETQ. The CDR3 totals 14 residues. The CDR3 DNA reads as TGCGCCAGCAGCTTGTTGGGGTCCAATAGCGAGCAGTACTTC. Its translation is CASSLLGSNSEQYF.

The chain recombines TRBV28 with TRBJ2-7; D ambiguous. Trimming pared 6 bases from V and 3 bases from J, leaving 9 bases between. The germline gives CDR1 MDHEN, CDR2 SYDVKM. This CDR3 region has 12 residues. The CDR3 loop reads CASRLGSYEQYF. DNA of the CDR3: TGTGCCAGCAGACTGGGTAGCTACGAGCAGTACTTC.

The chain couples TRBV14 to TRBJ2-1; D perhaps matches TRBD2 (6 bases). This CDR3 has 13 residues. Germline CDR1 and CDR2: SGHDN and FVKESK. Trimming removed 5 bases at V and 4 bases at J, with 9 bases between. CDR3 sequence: CASSGLQYNEQFF. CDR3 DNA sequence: TGTGCCAGCAGCGGACTACAATACAATGAGCAGTTCTTC. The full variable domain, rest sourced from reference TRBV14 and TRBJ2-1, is EAGVTQFPSHSVIEKGQTVTLRCDPISGHDNLYWYRRVMGKEIKFLLHFVKESKQDESGMPNNRFLAERTGGTYSTLKVQPAELEDSGVYFCASSGLQYNEQFFGPGTRLTVL.

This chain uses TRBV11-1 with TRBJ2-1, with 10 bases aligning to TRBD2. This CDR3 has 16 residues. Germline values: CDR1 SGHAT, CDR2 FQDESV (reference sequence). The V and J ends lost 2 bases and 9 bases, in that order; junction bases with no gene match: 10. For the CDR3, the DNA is TGTGCCAGCAGCTTACTAGCGGGAGAGTTGGTTGGTGAGCAGTTCTTC. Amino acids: CASSLLAGELVGEQFF.

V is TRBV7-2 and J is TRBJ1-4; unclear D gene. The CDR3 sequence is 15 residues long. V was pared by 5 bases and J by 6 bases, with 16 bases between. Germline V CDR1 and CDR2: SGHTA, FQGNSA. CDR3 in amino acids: CASSVDNGFDEKLFF. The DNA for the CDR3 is TGTGCCAGCAGCGTCGATAACGGGTTTGATGAAAAACTGTTTTTT. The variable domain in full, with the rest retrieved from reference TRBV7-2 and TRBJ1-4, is GAGVSQSPSNKVTEKGKDVELRCDPISGHTALYWYRQSLGQGLEFLIYFQGNSAPDKSGLPSDRFSAERTGGSVSTLTIQRTQQEDSAVYLCASSVDNGFDEKLFFGSGTQLSVL.

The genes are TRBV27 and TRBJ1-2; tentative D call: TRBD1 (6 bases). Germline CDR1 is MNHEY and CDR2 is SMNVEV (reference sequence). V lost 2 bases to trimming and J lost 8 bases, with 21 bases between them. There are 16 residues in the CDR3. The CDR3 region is CASSLNKQGDFGGYTF. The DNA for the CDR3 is TGTGCCAGCAGTTTAAATAAACAGGGAGATTTCGGGGGCTACACCTTC.

This CDR3 reads CASSNRDPKGLFF. For the CDR3, the DNA is TGTGCCAGTAGTAACCGGGACCCGAAGGGGCTGTTTTTT. The V gene is TRBV19, the J gene TRBJ1-4, with D maybe TRBD1 (5 bases). The CDR3 loop spans 13 amino acids. The ends were cut back, 4 bases at V and 14 bases at J, with 17 bases in the middle. Per germline, CDR1 LNHDA and CDR2 SQIVND (reference sequence). The full variable domain, with the rest looked up from reference TRBV19 and TRBJ1-4, is DGGITQSPKYLFRKEGQNVTLSCEQNLNHDAMYWYRQDPGQGLRLIYYSQIVNDFQKGDIAEGYSVSREKKESFPLTVTSAQKNPTAFYLCASSNRDPKGLFFGSGTQLSVL.

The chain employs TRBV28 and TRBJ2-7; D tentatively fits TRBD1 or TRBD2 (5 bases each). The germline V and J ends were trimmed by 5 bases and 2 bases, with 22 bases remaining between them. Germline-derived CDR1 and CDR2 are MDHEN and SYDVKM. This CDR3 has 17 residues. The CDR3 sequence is CASSLVTGTTMTYEQYF. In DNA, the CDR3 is TGTGCCAGCAGTCTAGTCACCGGGACCACAATGACCTACGAGCAGTACTTC.

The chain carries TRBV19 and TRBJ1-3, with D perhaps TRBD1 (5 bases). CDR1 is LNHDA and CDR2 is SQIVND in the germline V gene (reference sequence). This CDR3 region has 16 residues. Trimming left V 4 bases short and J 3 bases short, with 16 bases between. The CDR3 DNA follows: TGTGCCAGTAGTACATCGGGGGGAAGTGATGGAAACACCATATATTTT. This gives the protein CASSTSGGSDGNTIYF.

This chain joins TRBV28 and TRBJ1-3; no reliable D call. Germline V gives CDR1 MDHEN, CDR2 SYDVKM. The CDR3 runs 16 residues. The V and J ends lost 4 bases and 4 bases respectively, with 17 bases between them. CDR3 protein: CASSSPAAIDGNTIYF. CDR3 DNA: TGTGCCAGCAGTTCCCCCGCGGCGATAGACGGAAACACCATATATTTT.

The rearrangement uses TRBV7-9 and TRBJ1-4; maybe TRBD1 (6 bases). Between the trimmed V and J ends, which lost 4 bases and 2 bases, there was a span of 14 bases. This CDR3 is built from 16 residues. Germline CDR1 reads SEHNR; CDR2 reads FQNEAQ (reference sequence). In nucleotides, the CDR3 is TGTGCCAGCAGCTCGCTATCAGGGGTCACTAATGAAAAACTGTTTTTT. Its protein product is CASSSLSGVTNEKLFF.

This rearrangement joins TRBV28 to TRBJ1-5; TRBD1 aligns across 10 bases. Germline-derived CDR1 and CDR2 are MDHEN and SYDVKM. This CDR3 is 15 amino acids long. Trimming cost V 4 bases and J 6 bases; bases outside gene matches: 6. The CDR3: CASSSPGQGIQPQHF. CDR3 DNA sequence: TGTGCCAGCAGTTCCCCGGGACAGGGGATTCAGCCCCAGCATTTT.

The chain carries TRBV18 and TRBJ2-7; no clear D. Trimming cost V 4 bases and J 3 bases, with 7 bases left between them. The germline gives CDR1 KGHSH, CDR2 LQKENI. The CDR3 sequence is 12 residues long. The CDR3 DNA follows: TGTGCCAGCTCACGCGGCGTCTACGAGCAGTACTTC. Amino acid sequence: CASSRGVYEQYF.

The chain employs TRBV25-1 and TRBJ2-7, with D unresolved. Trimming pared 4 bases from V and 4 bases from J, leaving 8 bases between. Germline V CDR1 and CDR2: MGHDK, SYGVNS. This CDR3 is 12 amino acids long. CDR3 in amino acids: CASSGSLYEQYF. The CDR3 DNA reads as TGTGCCAGCAGTGGTAGCCTATACGAGCAGTACTTC.

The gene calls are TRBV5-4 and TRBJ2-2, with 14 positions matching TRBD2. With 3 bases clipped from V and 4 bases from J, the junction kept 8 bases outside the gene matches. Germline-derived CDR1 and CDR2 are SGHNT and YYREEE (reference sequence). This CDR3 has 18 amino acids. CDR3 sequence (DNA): TGTGCCAGCAGCTCCGGGACTAGCGGGAGAAGCTCCACCGGGGAGCTGTTTTTT. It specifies CASSSGTSGRSSTGELFF.

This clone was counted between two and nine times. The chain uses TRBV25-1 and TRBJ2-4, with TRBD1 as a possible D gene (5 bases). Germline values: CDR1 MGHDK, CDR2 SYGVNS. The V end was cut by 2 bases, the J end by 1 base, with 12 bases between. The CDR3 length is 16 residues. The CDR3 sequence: CASSERISGAKNIQYF. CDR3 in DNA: TGTGCCAGCAGTGAACGAATTTCAGGGGCCAAAAACATTCAGTACTTC. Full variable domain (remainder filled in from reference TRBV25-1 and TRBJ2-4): EADIYQTPRYLVIGTGKKITLECSQTMGHDKMYWYQQDPGMELHLIHYSYGVNSTEKGDLSSESTVSRIRTEHFPLTLESARPSHTSQYLCASSERISGAKNIQYFGAGTRLSVL.